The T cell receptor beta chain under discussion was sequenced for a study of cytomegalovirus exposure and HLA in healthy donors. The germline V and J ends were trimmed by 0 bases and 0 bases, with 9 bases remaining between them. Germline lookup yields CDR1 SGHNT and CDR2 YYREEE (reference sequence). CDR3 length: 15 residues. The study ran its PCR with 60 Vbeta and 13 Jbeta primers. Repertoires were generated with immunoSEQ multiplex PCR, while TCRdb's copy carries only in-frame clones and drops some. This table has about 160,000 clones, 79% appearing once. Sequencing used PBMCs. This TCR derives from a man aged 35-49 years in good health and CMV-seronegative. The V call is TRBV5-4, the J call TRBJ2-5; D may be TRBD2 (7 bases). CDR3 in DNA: TGTGCCAGCAGCTTGGGAGGGGGGGACCAAGAGACCCAGTACTTC. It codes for CASSLGGGDQETQYF.